Listed below are T cell receptor beta chains from one sample, sequenced in a study of shared clonotypes between healthy human individuals. Assay used: immunoSEQ multiplex PCR; TCRdb lists only in-frame clones, some missing. The table records some 2.1 million clones, around 95% of them present only once. Source material: naive CD8+ T cells from PBMCs. These receptors all stem from a man aged 18 to 35 in good health. Some clones in this sample may be carry-over from other donors' samples. Both conserved end residues are part of each CDR3. Each record gives: D gene, J gene, V gene, clone size, CDR3 DNA, CDR3 protein. D genes are given only for firm matches. Part of the rows lack a size; the others show once, few, many or a class for expanded clones.

D gene: .
J gene: TRBJ1-2
V gene: TRBV21-1
clone size: .
CDR3 DNA: TGTGCCAGCAGCTGGTGGGGGGTAACCTCCTTTAACTATGGCTACACCTTC
CDR3 protein: CASSWWGVTSFNYGYTF

D gene: .
J gene: TRBJ1-2
V gene: TRBV12-5
clone size: .
CDR3 DNA: TGTGCTAGTGGTTTGGCGGACAGACTCTATGGCTACACCTTC
CDR3 protein: CASGLADRLYGYTF

D gene: TRBD2
J gene: TRBJ2-3
V gene: TRBV7-6
clone size: .
CDR3 DNA: TGTGCCAGCAGCCCCTCCGGGACTAGCGGGCGGACAGATACGCAGTATTTT
CDR3 protein: CASSPSGTSGRTDTQYF

D gene: TRBD1
J gene: TRBJ1-2
V gene: TRBV7-2
clone size: .
CDR3 DNA: TGTGCCAGCAGCTTAGAGCGTCCGGGACAGGCATACTATGGCTACACCTTC
CDR3 protein: CASSLERPGQAYYGYTF

D gene: .
J gene: TRBJ1-3
V gene: TRBV29-1
clone size: .
CDR3 DNA: TGCAGCGTAGCCGGGACAAAGAATGGAAACACCATATATTTT
CDR3 protein: CSVAGTKNGNTIYF

D gene: TRBD1
J gene: TRBJ1-2
V gene: TRBV27
clone size: .
CDR3 DNA: TGTGCCAGCAGTGCCTACAGGGGGCTTAGCTATGGCTACACCTTC
CDR3 protein: CASSAYRGLSYGYTF

D gene: TRBD2
J gene: TRBJ2-2
V gene: TRBV28
clone size: .
CDR3 DNA: TGTGCCACCCGGGGGGTCTCGAACACCGGGGAGCTGTTTTTT
CDR3 protein: CATRGVSNTGELFF

D gene: .
J gene: TRBJ2-7
V gene: TRBV7-9
clone size: .
CDR3 DNA: TGTGCCAGCAGGAAGGGGGACTCGGCCTACGAGCAGTACTTC
CDR3 protein: CASRKGDSAYEQYF

D gene: .
J gene: TRBJ1-1
V gene: TRBV14
clone size: .
CDR3 DNA: TGTGCCAGCAGCCAAGGTACCAGGGGATCTGAAGCTTTCTTT
CDR3 protein: CASSQGTRGSEAFF

D gene: .
J gene: TRBJ2-3
V gene: TRBV28
clone size: .
CDR3 DNA: TGTGCCAGCAGTTTATTCCGGGGACCCGATCGAGATACGCAGTATTTT
CDR3 protein: CASSLFRGPDRDTQYF

D gene: TRBD1
J gene: TRBJ1-5
V gene: TRBV27
clone size: .
CDR3 DNA: TGTGCCAGCAGTCCCAATCCGACAGGGGTTCTCCAGCCCCAGCATTTT
CDR3 protein: CASSPNPTGVLQPQHF

D gene: TRBD1
J gene: TRBJ2-7
V gene: TRBV19
clone size: once
CDR3 DNA: TGTGCCAGTAGTTCGCCGGGACAGGGGGCCTACGAGCAGTACTTC
CDR3 protein: CASSSPGQGAYEQYF

D gene: TRBD1
J gene: TRBJ2-5
V gene: TRBV19
clone size: once
CDR3 DNA: TGTGCCAGTAGTATAGGTATCAGGGGGCTATCGGAGACCCAGTACTTC
CDR3 protein: CASSIGIRGLSETQYF

D gene: .
J gene: TRBJ2-6
V gene: TRBV29-1
clone size: .
CDR3 DNA: TGCAGCGTCCGGGTTCCCTCTGGGGCCAACGTCCTGACTTTC
CDR3 protein: CSVRVPSGANVLTF

D gene: .
J gene: TRBJ2-1
V gene: TRBV9
clone size: .
CDR3 DNA: TGTGCCAGCAGCGTAGCGGGAGAATACAATGAGCAGTTCTTC
CDR3 protein: CASSVAGEYNEQFF

D gene: TRBD2
J gene: TRBJ2-1
V gene: TRBV10-1
clone size: .
CDR3 DNA: TGCGCCAGCAGACACAGCGGGAGTTGGTATGAGCAGTTCTTC
CDR3 protein: CASRHSGSWYEQFF

D gene: .
J gene: TRBJ2-1
V gene: TRBV7-9
clone size: .
CDR3 DNA: TGTGCCAGCAGCTTCTCTCCCGGGACTCAAACCAATGAGCAGTTCTTC
CDR3 protein: CASSFSPGTQTNEQFF

D gene: .
J gene: TRBJ1-2
V gene: TRBV7-9
clone size: .
CDR3 DNA: TGTGCCAGCGAAAAATTAGGGGACAAACTACACCTTAACTATGGCTACACCTTC
CDR3 protein: CASEKLGDKLHLNYGYTF

D gene: .
J gene: TRBJ2-7
V gene: TRBV13
clone size: .
CDR3 DNA: TGTGCCAGCAGCTTAGGGCGGGGATACGAGCAGTACTTC
CDR3 protein: CASSLGRGYEQYF

D gene: .
J gene: TRBJ2-7
V gene: TRBV19
clone size: .
CDR3 DNA: TGTGCCAGTAGTATAGCGTCCGTCTCCTACGAGCAGTACTTC
CDR3 protein: CASSIASVSYEQYF

D gene: TRBD1
J gene: TRBJ1-1
V gene: TRBV29-1
clone size: .
CDR3 DNA: TGCAGCGTTGCGGGACAGGGTTGGGAAGCTTTCTTT
CDR3 protein: CSVAGQGWEAFF

D gene: .
J gene: TRBJ2-3
V gene: TRBV10-2
clone size: .
CDR3 DNA: TGCGCCAGCAGGGGGGGTACGCAGTATTTT
CDR3 protein: CASRGGTQYF

D gene: TRBD2
J gene: TRBJ2-4
V gene: TRBV7-9
clone size: .
CDR3 DNA: TGTGCCAGCAGCTCCAGGACTAGCGGGAGCGGGGTCATTCAGTACTTC
CDR3 protein: CASSSRTSGSGVIQYF

D gene: .
J gene: TRBJ2-3
V gene: TRBV7-6
clone size: .
CDR3 DNA: TGTGCCAGCAGCCCTGGGTACCCGTTCTTTCAGTATTTT
CDR3 protein: CASSPGYPFFQYF

D gene: .
J gene: TRBJ2-7
V gene: TRBV12-2
clone size: .
CDR3 DNA: TGTGCAAGTCGATTGACAGGGCGCGCGATCTCCTACGAGCAGTACTTC
CDR3 protein: CASRLTGRAISYEQYF

D gene: .
J gene: TRBJ2-7
V gene: TRBV27
clone size: .
CDR3 DNA: TGTGCCAGCAGTTTAGCCCAGACTGGCGTCTACGAGCAGTACTTC
CDR3 protein: CASSLAQTGVYEQYF

D gene: .
J gene: TRBJ2-7
V gene: TRBV11-1
clone size: .
CDR3 DNA: TGTGCCAGCAGCGACGGCCACTACGAGCAGTACTTC
CDR3 protein: CASSDGHYEQYF

D gene: TRBD1
J gene: TRBJ1-1
V gene: TRBV10-3
clone size: .
CDR3 DNA: TGTGCCATCAGTGAGTCATCGACAGGGGTGGTCACTGAAGCTTTCTTT
CDR3 protein: CAISESSTGVVTEAFF

D gene: TRBD2
J gene: TRBJ2-2
V gene: TRBV6-4
clone size: .
CDR3 DNA: TGTGCCAGCAGCCCGCGACTAGCGGGATCGAACACCGGGGAGCTGTTTTTT
CDR3 protein: CASSPRLAGSNTGELFF

D gene: .
J gene: TRBJ2-1
V gene: TRBV4-1
clone size: .
CDR3 DNA: TGCGCCAGCAGCCAACTTCGTAGCAATGAGCAGTTCTTC
CDR3 protein: CASSQLRSNEQFF

D gene: .
J gene: TRBJ2-1
V gene: TRBV6-4
clone size: .
CDR3 DNA: TGTGCCAGCAGTGACTCTTGGGGTGAGCAGTTCTTC
CDR3 protein: CASSDSWGEQFF

D gene: .
J gene: TRBJ1-6
V gene: TRBV18
clone size: .
CDR3 DNA: TGTGCCAGCTCACCAGCAGGGGAGCACTCACCCCTCCACTTT
CDR3 protein: CASSPAGEHSPLHF

D gene: TRBD2
J gene: TRBJ2-1
V gene: TRBV27
clone size: .
CDR3 DNA: TGTGCCAGCAGTCCCCGCACTAGCGGCTCTGCCCTCTCCTACAATGAGCAGTTCTTC
CDR3 protein: CASSPRTSGSALSYNEQFF

D gene: .
J gene: TRBJ2-3
V gene: TRBV19
clone size: .
CDR3 DNA: TGTGCCAGTAGTATAGTCGGGAGTTTCCTCACAGATACGCAGTATTTT
CDR3 protein: CASSIVGSFLTDTQYF

D gene: .
J gene: TRBJ2-1
V gene: TRBV10-3
clone size: .
CDR3 DNA: TGTGCCACAGTCCCCCCGGAAGGCAATGAGCAGTTCTTC
CDR3 protein: CATVPPEGNEQFF

D gene: .
J gene: TRBJ2-1
V gene: TRBV27
clone size: once
CDR3 DNA: TGTGCCAGCACTTCGGACAGCTATGAGCAGTTCTTC
CDR3 protein: CASTSDSYEQFF

D gene: .
J gene: TRBJ1-2
V gene: TRBV15
clone size: once
CDR3 DNA: TGTGCCACCAGCAGAGATCGTTTGGGGACCGGCTACACCTTC
CDR3 protein: CATSRDRLGTGYTF

D gene: .
J gene: TRBJ1-5
V gene: TRBV19
clone size: .
CDR3 DNA: TGTGCCAGTAGTCCCGGGTATAGCAATCAGCCCCAGCATTTT
CDR3 protein: CASSPGYSNQPQHF

D gene: .
J gene: TRBJ2-2
V gene: TRBV5-6
clone size: .
CDR3 DNA: TGTGCCAGCAGCTTTGGGGGCCCCGGGGAGCTGTTTTTT
CDR3 protein: CASSFGGPGELFF

D gene: TRBD2
J gene: TRBJ2-7
V gene: TRBV7-9
clone size: once
CDR3 DNA: TGTGCCAGCAGCTTAGCCCCTAGTCTAGCGGGAGGTCTTGAAGACTTC
CDR3 protein: CASSLAPSLAGGLEDF

D gene: .
J gene: TRBJ1-4
V gene: TRBV19
clone size: .
CDR3 DNA: TGTGCCAGTACCCAAACAGGAAGTCCTAATGAAAAACTGTTTTTT
CDR3 protein: CASTQTGSPNEKLFF

D gene: .
J gene: TRBJ2-7
V gene: TRBV5-1
clone size: .
CDR3 DNA: TGCGCCAGCAGCTTTTTTAGTAGCGATTCCTACGAGCAGTACTTC
CDR3 protein: CASSFFSSDSYEQYF

D gene: TRBD2
J gene: TRBJ2-7
V gene: TRBV27
clone size: .
CDR3 DNA: TGTGCCAGCAGTCCCTACCCCCCGGGACTAGCGGTCCCATTTAGCTCCTACGAGCAGTACTTC
CDR3 protein: CASSPYPPGLAVPFSSYEQYF

D gene: .
J gene: TRBJ2-5
V gene: TRBV19
clone size: .
CDR3 DNA: TGTGCCAGTAGCCCGAGCCCAGGCGACCAAGAGACCCAGTACTTC
CDR3 protein: CASSPSPGDQETQYF

D gene: .
J gene: TRBJ1-5
V gene: TRBV9
clone size: .
CDR3 DNA: TGTGCCAGCAGCGCGAGAGACCGCGCGGGGCAGCCCCAGCATTTT
CDR3 protein: CASSARDRAGQPQHF

D gene: TRBD1
J gene: TRBJ1-2
V gene: TRBV30
clone size: .
CDR3 DNA: TGTGCCTGGAGTCTAGGGGGCCTTCGTGGCTACACCTTC
CDR3 protein: CAWSLGGLRGYTF

D gene: .
J gene: TRBJ1-2
V gene: TRBV28
clone size: .
CDR3 DNA: TGTGCCAGCAGTTTACAGGGGACATACTATGGCTACACCTTC
CDR3 protein: CASSLQGTYYGYTF

D gene: TRBD1
J gene: TRBJ2-1
V gene: TRBV7-6
clone size: .
CDR3 DNA: TGTGCCAGCAGCTCCAGGGGGCAAAACAATGAGCAGTTCTTC
CDR3 protein: CASSSRGQNNEQFF

D gene: .
J gene: TRBJ2-7
V gene: TRBV19
clone size: .
CDR3 DNA: TGTGCCAGTAGTAGGGACGGCTCCTACGAGCAGTACTTC
CDR3 protein: CASSRDGSYEQYF

D gene: TRBD2
J gene: TRBJ2-1
V gene: TRBV6-1
clone size: .
CDR3 DNA: TGTGCCAGCAGTGAAGAAAGGATAGCGGGGAGCAATGAGCAGTTCTTC
CDR3 protein: CASSEERIAGSNEQFF

D gene: .
J gene: TRBJ1-5
V gene: TRBV10-2
clone size: few
CDR3 DNA: TGCGCCAGCAGGCCGACTGCGTGGGGTCAGCCCCAGCATTTT
CDR3 protein: CASRPTAWGQPQHF

D gene: .
J gene: TRBJ2-3
V gene: TRBV9
clone size: .
CDR3 DNA: TGTGCCAGCAGCGTAACGTCAACAGATACGCAGTATTTT
CDR3 protein: CASSVTSTDTQYF

D gene: .
J gene: TRBJ2-7
V gene: TRBV29-1
clone size: .
CDR3 DNA: TGCAGCGTTGGTCTGGCCCCCTACGAGCAGTACTTC
CDR3 protein: CSVGLAPYEQYF

D gene: TRBD1
J gene: TRBJ2-7
V gene: TRBV6-1
clone size: few
CDR3 DNA: TGTGCCAGCTTGGACAGGGAGCAGGGCGAGCAGTACTTC
CDR3 protein: CASLDREQGEQYF

D gene: .
J gene: TRBJ1-5
V gene: TRBV6-6
clone size: .
CDR3 DNA: TGTGCCAGCAGTTACTCGGAGGGGCCCAACCAGCCCCAGCATTTT
CDR3 protein: CASSYSEGPNQPQHF

D gene: .
J gene: TRBJ1-5
V gene: TRBV5-6
clone size: .
CDR3 DNA: TGTGCCAGCAGCTTGGATTCAGGGGCGTCCCACGTTCAGCCCCAGCATTTT
CDR3 protein: CASSLDSGASHVQPQHF

D gene: .
J gene: TRBJ2-1
V gene: TRBV27
clone size: .
CDR3 DNA: TGTGCCAGCAGTTTATCGGGGAGCTCCTACAATGAGCAGTTCTTC
CDR3 protein: CASSLSGSSYNEQFF

D gene: .
J gene: TRBJ1-2
V gene: TRBV11-2
clone size: .
CDR3 DNA: TGTGCCAGCAGCTTTGGGACATCTAGCTACGGCTACACCTTC
CDR3 protein: CASSFGTSSYGYTF

D gene: TRBD2
J gene: TRBJ2-2
V gene: TRBV4-3
clone size: .
CDR3 DNA: TGCGCCAGCAGCCAACCGGGACTAGGGAGCGGGGAGCTGTTTTTT
CDR3 protein: CASSQPGLGSGELFF

D gene: .
J gene: TRBJ2-7
V gene: TRBV27
clone size: .
CDR3 DNA: TGTGCCAGCAGTTTTGTCGGGGGCGCGTACGAGCAGTACTTC
CDR3 protein: CASSFVGGAYEQYF